A selection of T cell receptor beta chains follows, all from one sample in a study of blood T cell repertoires in COVID-19. Measured with immunoSEQ multiplex PCR; TCRdb has only the in-frame clones, and not every one. The sample lists over 150,000 clones, around four fifths occurring once. The material sequenced was PBMCs or T cells enriched from blood (not recorded which). These receptors were obtained from a middle-aged man who had recovered from COVID-19. Both conserved end residues are part of each CDR3. A D gene is named only where the DNA matches it firmly. A clone size is listed for some rows: how often the clone was seen (once, few, many), or a class if it is expanded.

clone size,D gene,J gene,V gene,CDR3 DNA,CDR3 protein
.,.,TRBJ2-3,TRBV20-1,TGCAGTGCTAGCCGGTTAGATACGCAGTATTTT,CSASRLDTQYF
.,TRBD1,TRBJ1-2,TRBV5-6,TGTGCCAGCAGCGGGACAGGGGGCAGGATCGGCTATGGCTACACCTTC,CASSGTGGRIGYGYTF
.,.,TRBJ1-4,TRBV27,TGTGCCAGCAGTCGGCGGGAGGCAACTAATGAAAAACTGTTTTTT,CASSRREATNEKLFF
.,.,TRBJ1-1,TRBV2,TGTGCCAGCACCCCAGGCAGGGTGCCGACTGAAGCTTTCTTT,CASTPGRVPTEAFF
.,.,TRBJ2-6,TRBV30,TGTGCCTGGTCTACTGGGGCCAACGTCCTGACTTTC,CAWSTGANVLTF
.,TRBD1,TRBJ1-2,TRBV2,TGTGCCAGCAGTGAACAGGGGGCGGACTATGGCTACACCTTC,CASSEQGADYGYTF
.,.,TRBJ1-2,TRBV11-1,TGTGCCAGCAGCCGAGCGGGGGACTATGGCTACACCTTC,CASSRAGDYGYTF
.,.,TRBJ2-5,TRBV27,TGTGCCAGCAGTTTATCACGGGTAGGTCAAGAGACCCAGTACTTC,CASSLSRVGQETQYF
.,.,TRBJ1-2,TRBV21-1,TGTGCCAGCAGCAATCCGGCCCCAGGGGGTATCTATGGCTACACCTTC,CASSNPAPGGIYGYTF
.,TRBD1,TRBJ1-2,TRBV10-3,TGTGCCATCAGTGAGTTGACAGGGAGAGGTGGCTACACCTTC,CAISELTGRGGYTF
many,.,TRBJ1-4,TRBV5-1,TGCGCCAGCAGCCGCTGGGCAGACCGTGCAACTAATGAAAAACTGTTTTTT,CASSRWADRATNEKLFF
.,.,TRBJ2-4,TRBV18,TGTGCCAGCTCACAAGGACTGGGCCGTGCCAAAAACATTCAGTACTTC,CASSQGLGRAKNIQYF
.,.,TRBJ1-1,TRBV27,TGTGCCAGCAGTCCACTTAGTCGGTACACTGAAGCTTTCTTT,CASSPLSRYTEAFF
.,TRBD1,TRBJ2-1,TRBV12-5,TGTGCTAGTGGTTTTCTTAGGGACAGCCAATACAATGAGCAGTTCTTC,CASGFLRDSQYNEQFF
.,TRBD1,TRBJ2-3,TRBV7-8,TGTGCCAGCAGCTTAGGACAGGGACGGAGCACAGATACGCAGTATTTT,CASSLGQGRSTDTQYF
.,TRBD1,TRBJ1-5,TRBV19,TGTGCCAGTTCTGCGGGACAGGGTTCTAGCAATCAGCCCCAGCATTTT,CASSAGQGSSNQPQHF
.,.,TRBJ1-1,TRBV5-5,TGTGCCAGCAGCTTTGTTCAGATGAACACTGAAGCTTTCTTT,CASSFVQMNTEAFF
.,TRBD1,TRBJ1-1,TRBV7-9,TGTGCCAGCAGCTTTACAGGGGTTAACACTGAAGCTTTCTTT,CASSFTGVNTEAFF
once,.,TRBJ1-2,TRBV19,TGTGCCAGTAGTATAGGCGGACAAAGAGCTGGGTTGTATGGCTACACCTTC,CASSIGGQRAGLYGYTF
.,TRBD2,TRBJ2-7,TRBV7-3,TGTGCCAGCAGCTTAAAACCAGCGGGGGGTCTTGGCGAGCAGTACTTC,CASSLKPAGGLGEQYF
.,TRBD2,TRBJ2-1,TRBV6-5,TGTGCCAGCAGTTTACCTTCGGGGGGGCTCAACAATGAGCAGTTCTTC,CASSLPSGGLNNEQFF
once,.,TRBJ1-5,TRBV7-9,TGTGCCAGCAGCTTAGATGGAGTAAGGCCCCAGCATTTT,CASSLDGVRPQHF
.,.,TRBJ2-2,TRBV14,TGTGCCAGCAGCCAATCAGGGGCCGGGGAGCTGTTTTTT,CASSQSGAGELFF
.,TRBD1,TRBJ2-3,TRBV5-1,TGCGCCAGCAGCCCAAGAGAGACAGGGAGTAGCACAGATACGCAGTATTTT,CASSPRETGSSTDTQYF
.,TRBD1,TRBJ1-5,TRBV7-2,TGTGCCAGCAGCTCTTCGACAGGGTTTCAGCCCCAGCATTTT,CASSSSTGFQPQHF
.,.,TRBJ2-1,TRBV4-2,TGTGCCAGCAGCCCGCCAGGACTAACCACCTACAATGAGCAGTTCTTC,CASSPPGLTTYNEQFF
.,.,TRBJ1-1,TRBV15,TGTGCCACCAGCAGAGATCAGAAAAGGGGCACTGAAGCTTTCTTT,CATSRDQKRGTEAFF
few,.,TRBJ2-7,TRBV7-9,TGTGCCAGCAGCTTGGCAGGGGTACCTACCTACGAGCAGTACTTC,CASSLAGVPTYEQYF
.,.,TRBJ2-2,TRBV11-3,TGTGCCAGCAGCCGTAGCGTTGCCGGGGAGCTGTTTTTT,CASSRSVAGELFF
.,TRBD1,TRBJ2-1,TRBV7-9,TGTGCCAGCAGCTCAGGACAGGGTGAGGACGACAATGAGCAGTTCTTC,CASSSGQGEDDNEQFF
.,TRBD1,TRBJ1-3,TRBV19,TGTGCCAGTAGTATAACAGGGGGTCCTTCTGGAAACACCATATATTTT,CASSITGGPSGNTIYF
.,TRBD1,TRBJ1-1,TRBV6-5,TGTGCCAGCAGTTGGGACAGAAGCCTAAACACTGAAGCTTTCTTT,CASSWDRSLNTEAFF
.,.,TRBJ1-6,TRBV7-8,TGTGCCAGCAGCTTAGGACAGCCGGATTCACCCCTCCACTTT,CASSLGQPDSPLHF
.,.,TRBJ1-5,TRBV4-1,TGCGCCAGCAGCCAAGTCATCTTGATGGCAAATCAGCCCCAGCATTTT,CASSQVILMANQPQHF
.,.,TRBJ1-2,TRBV2,TGTGCCAGCAGGCGCTCCGGGACTCTGGGTGGCTACACCTTC,CASRRSGTLGGYTF
.,.,TRBJ2-5,TRBV3-1/TRBV3-2,TGTGCCAGCAGCCAAGTGATGGAGCAAGAGACCCAGTACTTC,CASSQVMEQETQYF
.,.,TRBJ2-5,TRBV7-9,TGTGCCAGCAGCTCCCAGGGCTTAGTCCAAGAGACCCAGTACTTC,CASSSQGLVQETQYF
.,.,TRBJ1-5,TRBV11-2,TGTGCCAGCAGCTTAGTGGGACAACATAGCAATCAGCCCCAGCATTTT,CASSLVGQHSNQPQHF
.,TRBD2,TRBJ2-3,TRBV7-8,TGTGCCAGCAGCTTAGCCGGGACTAGCGGGGGAGATACGCAGTATTTT,CASSLAGTSGGDTQYF
.,TRBD1,TRBJ2-6,TRBV9,TGTGCCAGCAGTTTCGCCGGGACAGGGCTCTCTGGGGCCAACGTCCTGACTTTC,CASSFAGTGLSGANVLTF
.,.,TRBJ1-3,TRBV11-2,TGTGCCAGCAGCTTAGTTACAGGGTCGATCTCTGGAAACACCATATATTTT,CASSLVTGSISGNTIYF
few,.,TRBJ1-6,TRBV19,TGTGCCAGTAGCACCGAGACAGGTTTGGGTTCACCCCTCCACTTT,CASSTETGLGSPLHF
.,.,TRBJ1-1,TRBV2,TGTGCCAGCCGACAGGAGACGACCACTGAAGCTTTCTTT,CASRQETTTEAFF
.,TRBD1,TRBJ1-1,TRBV18,TGTGCCAGCTCACGGGACAGGGGAACTGAAGCTTTCTTT,CASSRDRGTEAFF
.,.,TRBJ1-2,TRBV12-3/TRBV12-4,TGTGCCAGCAGTTTTGGGGGGGCGGATGGCTACACCTTC,CASSFGGADGYTF
.,TRBD1,TRBJ2-1,TRBV15,TGTGCCACCAGCGGCAGGGACAGGAGGTACAATGAGCAGTTCTTC,CATSGRDRRYNEQFF
.,TRBD1,TRBJ2-1,TRBV7-8,TGTGCCAGCAGCCCGGGACAGCCCAACAATGAGCAGTTCTTC,CASSPGQPNNEQFF
.,.,TRBJ1-4,TRBV25-1,TGTGCCAGCAGCCAGGGCTATGAAAAACTGTTTTTT,CASSQGYEKLFF
.,.,TRBJ1-3,TRBV6-1,TGTGCCAGCAGAGAAGGAGGCTCTGGAAACACCATATATTTT,CASREGGSGNTIYF
.,TRBD1,TRBJ2-7,TRBV11-1,TGTGCCAGCAGCTACGACAGGGTCCACGAGCAGTACTTC,CASSYDRVHEQYF
.,.,TRBJ2-3,TRBV3-1/TRBV3-2,TGTGCCAGCAGCCAAGGGGGGGGCGCGGGAGATACGCAGTATTTT,CASSQGGGAGDTQYF
.,.,TRBJ1-5,TRBV2,TGTGCCAGCAGTGAGGACAGAAATCAGCCCCAGCATTTT,CASSEDRNQPQHF